This note documents a single TCR beta chain sequence. Its matching antigen is unknown. Profiled with immunoSEQ multiplex PCR; TCRdb holds only in-frame clones, not every one. The table lists 600,000 or so clones, roughly 98% of them singletons. The data stem from a study of shared clonotypes between healthy human individuals. Study information: The donors, two women and three men, were aged 18 to 49.

CD45RO-negative, CCR7-selected cells formed the naive CD8 fraction, which excluded terminally differentiated effector memory CD45RA+ cells. Adults of Caucasian background living in Nashville, Tennessee made up all donors. V lost 2 bases to trimming and J lost 2 bases, with 16 bases between them. Germline V gene lookup returns CDR1 SGHTA and CDR2 FQGNSA. The CDR3 totals 17 residues. General study results and limits: Inspection by rarefaction showed sorted-subset sequencing to be incomplete despite large depth.

This receptor was identified in a man younger than 40 in good health. Source material: naive CD8+ T cells sorted from blood. V usage is TRBV7-2 and J usage is TRBJ2-1; D perhaps matches TRBD1 (6 bases). As DNA, the CDR3 is TGTGCCAGCAGCTTATCCTTTGTGGGGACAACCTACAATGAGCAGTTCTTC. Translating it yields CASSLSFVGTTYNEQFF.